The 8 T cell receptor beta chains given below trace back to one sample, sequenced in a study of blood T cell repertoires in COVID-19. Sequenced by immunoSEQ multiplex PCR; TCRdb stores in-frame clones only, minus some. The sample shows over 90,000 clones, about 86% of them seen only once. Sequencing was done on a sample of peripheral blood. These receptors all come from a woman aged 55-70 years in a cohort sampled during active or convalescent COVID-19.

The V and J genes are TRBV2 and TRBJ1-3; 7 nucleotides align to TRBD1. The germline gives CDR1 SNHLY, CDR2 FYNNEI. The ends lost 7 bases at V and 4 bases at J; junction bases unmatched: 7. The CDR3 consists of 14 residues. The CDR3 sequence: CASTQTGRGNTIYF. CDR3 coding DNA: TGTGCCAGCACCCAGACAGGGAGAGGAAACACCATATATTTT.

V is TRBV28 and J is TRBJ2-7; D ambiguous. V shed 6 bases and J shed 2 bases, with 11 bases lying between them. The CDR3 loop spans 13 amino acids. The V gene's germline CDR1 is MDHEN and CDR2 SYDVKM. In DNA, the CDR3 is TGTGCCAGCAGCCTAAATTCGGCCTACGAGCAGTACTTC. Amino acids: CASSLNSAYEQYF.

The chain combines TRBV3-1 (or the pseudogene TRBV3-2) with TRBJ1-6; 7 nucleotides align to TRBD1. Germline assignment: CDR1 LGHDT and CDR2 YNNKEL (reference sequence). This CDR3 has 15 residues. V dropped 4 bases and J dropped 7; count of bases not matched to a gene: 7. The CDR3 sequence is CASSPSQGINSPLHF. In DNA form, the CDR3 reads TGTGCCAGCAGCCCATCACAGGGGATCAATTCACCCCTCCACTTT.

A single count supports this clone. The CDR3 bases are TGTGCCATCAGTGACGGGACAGGGGGCTACGAGCAGTACTTC. Residues: CAISDGTGGYEQYF. The rearrangement uses TRBV10-3 and TRBJ2-7; the match to TRBD1 covers 11 bases. V gave up 3 bases and J gave up 3 bases; unmatched junction bases: 1. The CDR3 length is 14 residues. Germline V gene sequence: CDR1 ENHRY, CDR2 SYGVKD.

A few counts support this clone. The chain couples TRBV5-8 to TRBJ1-4; 7 bases map to TRBD1. V gave up 0 bases and J gave up 0 bases; unmatched junction bases: 14. The CDR3 has 20 amino acids. The germline V gene encodes CDR1 SGHTS and CDR2 YDEGEE. This CDR3 is CASSLEGAGAGIATNEKLFF. As DNA, the CDR3 is TGTGCCAGCAGCTTGGAGGGGGCAGGGGCCGGAATTGCAACTAATGAAAAACTGTTTTTT.

The genes are TRBV29-1 and TRBJ2-1; D gene unclear. Trimming took 1 base from V and 9 from J, leaving 7 bases between them. Germline-derived CDR1 and CDR2 are SQVTM and ANQGSEA. The CDR3 extends over 11 amino acids. The CDR3 nucleotides read TGCAGCGTTGAAGGCGTCGGTGAGCAGTTCTTC. It encodes CSVEGVGEQFF.

This chain links TRBV27 with TRBJ1-5; maybe TRBD1 (6 bases). Trimming stripped 3 bases from V and 7 bases from J, with 13 bases between. Germline CDR1 is MNHEY and CDR2 is SMNVEV (reference sequence). This CDR3 has 14 residues. The CDR3 DNA is TGTGCCAGCAGTTTTAATTTGGGGGCACAGCCCCAGCATTTT. This sequence encodes CASSFNLGAQPQHF.

This chain connects TRBV28 to TRBJ1-5; TRBD1 matches at 7 bases. The CDR3 is made up of 15 amino acids. After removal of 3 bases from V and 3 bases from J, the junction contained 5 bases not matched to a gene. Germline CDR1 MDHEN, CDR2 SYDVKM. The CDR3 protein is CASSFRTGVNQPQHF. CDR3 nucleotide sequence: TGTGCCAGCAGTTTCCGGACAGGCGTCAATCAGCCCCAGCATTTT.